The T cell receptor beta chain described here comes from a study of graft-versus-host responses after intestinal transplantation. About the research overall: After anti-thymocyte globulin induction, recipients took tacrolimus and steroids for 2 to 3 years.

Germline assignment: CDR1 SGHVS and CDR2 FNYEAQ. The CDR3 is 16 amino acids. Trimming shortened V by 5 bases and J by 3 bases, and 17 bases separated the two germline ends. The authors plated some 200,000 CFSE-labeled responder cells with some 200,000 irradiated, violet-dye-labeled stimulator cells. The assay was immunoSEQ multiplex PCR, and TCRdb's table has in-frame clones only and misses some. The sample carries approximately 14,000 clones, over 35% recorded once. V is TRBV7-6 and J is TRBJ1-3; D gene ambiguous. This sample comprised alloreactive CD8+ T cells from a mixed lymphocyte reaction culture, obtained before intestinal transplant. Subset specified: CFSE-low proliferating T cells sorted from roughly 6-day pre-transplant mixed lymphocyte reaction (GvH or HvG direction). This sequence was found in a human patient who received an intestinal transplant. The DNA for the CDR3 is TGTGCCAGCAGCCCGCTGACTGGGATCGGTGGAAACACCATATATTTT. Translated: CASSPLTGIGGNTIYF.